This T cell receptor (beta chain) was retrieved from a study of T cell changes during pregnancy in multiple sclerosis. V shed 7 bases and J 8 bases; nucleotides not matched to a gene: 10. The CDR3 has 13 residues. Germline V CDR1 and CDR2: GTSNPN, SVGIG (reference sequence). TCRdb keeps only in-frame clones here, not all; method: immunoSEQ multiplex PCR. The sample contains some 97,000 clones, about 90% of which appear only once. The sample was peripheral blood, taken after pregnancy. The chain couples TRBV30 to TRBJ2-1, with 8 bases lining up with TRBD2. The clonotype was recovered from a female donor with multiple sclerosis, enrolled in a pregnancy study. Here the CDR3 DNA reads TGTGCCTTTAGCGGGATGGTATTCCATGAGCAGTTCTTC. It encodes CAFSGMVFHEQFF.